The 5 T cell receptor beta chains reported below all come from one sample, sequenced in a study of identical twins. TCRdb reprocessed the 5' RACE reads via MiXCR and lists one record per CDR3 protein. The data contain approximately 230,000 distinct CDR3 sequences, over 11% of them singletons. Material for sequencing was memory (CD45RO+) T cells sorted from blood. Source of these receptors: a woman younger than 30 in good health.

This sequence joins TRBV29-1 and TRBJ2-3; the match to TRBD1 covers 9 bases. The CDR3 is 16 amino acids. The trim removed 6 bases at V and 5 bases at J, leaving 15 bases unmatched. Germline V CDR1 and CDR2: SQVTM, ANQGSEA. In DNA, the CDR3 is TGCAGCGTCGACCTTCCCCCGGGACAGGGTGTAGATACGCAGTATTTT. It yields the protein CSVDLPPGQGVDTQYF.

This clonotype occurred many times. The V call is TRBV20-1, the J call TRBJ1-1, with TRBD1 matching 8 bases. The J segment lost 9 bases and the V segment lost 3 bases, leaving 12 bases of the junction unmatched. Germline V gene sequence: CDR1 DFQATT, CDR2 SNEGSKA (reference sequence). The CDR3 extends over 14 amino acids. The CDR3, as DNA: TGCAGTGCTAGTCTGACGGACAGGGAAAGTCAAGCTTTCTTT. It codes for CSASLTDRESQAFF.

This clonotype showed up just a few times. This rearrangement joins TRBV5-1 to TRBJ2-3; D is unclear. In germline, CDR1 is SGHRS, CDR2 YFSETQ. This CDR3 contains 14 residues. Between the trimmed V and J ends, which lost 1 base and 0 bases, there was a span of 6 bases. CDR3 nucleotide sequence: TGCGCCAGCAGCTTGTCGTCTAGCACAGATACGCAGTATTTT. Residues: CASSLSSSTDTQYF.

This clonotype was picked up a small number of times. The chain is built from TRBV5-1 and TRBJ1-2; D is perhaps TRBD1 (5 bases). CDR1 is SGHRS, CDR2 YFSETQ, per germline. The V end was cut by 6 bases, the J end by 2 bases, with 11 bases between. The CDR3 is made up of 13 amino acids. The CDR3 is CASTPDRNYGYTF. As DNA, the CDR3 is TGCGCCAGCACCCCAGACAGAAACTATGGCTACACCTTC.

This clonotype is labeled medium-sized. The CDR3, as DNA: TGCAGTGCTAGCGGGGCCTCTAGCACAGATACGCAGTATTTT. Translated: CSASGASSTDTQYF. The chain carries TRBV20-1 and TRBJ2-3, with D possibly being TRBD1 or TRBD2 (5 bases each). CDR1 DFQATT and CDR2 SNEGSKA come from the germline V gene (reference sequence). Trimming took 3 bases from V and 0 from J, leaving 10 bases between them. The CDR3 consists of 14 residues.